This TCR beta chain was recorded in a study of T cells in Graves' hyperthyroidism and ophthalmopathy (dated by TCRdb to about 2019). Study-level background: To identify distinguishing TCR V-J signatures, a discovery cohort of some 99 patients was used, comprising 43 with Graves' ophthalmopathy and approximately 57 with stable Graves' hyperthyroidism. Once sampling was done, hyperthyroidism patients were given methimazole at a starting dose of 30 mg daily, whereas ophthalmopathy patients were given high-dose intravenous methylprednisolone. The 85 to 100 discovery patients were divided at random into training and test sets in a 7:3 ratio. Prospective prediction of ophthalmopathy was tested in an independent validation cohort of fewer than 20 hyperthyroidism patients and around 16 patients who later progressed to ophthalmopathy. The study also compared thyroid tissue and blood T-cell repertoires from more than 5 Graves' hyperthyroidism patients. TCR Vbeta CDR3 sequencing of some 140 peripheral blood samples (roughly 43 ophthalmopathy, roughly 74 hyperthyroidism and roughly 17 progressor patients) is reported in the paper.

The germline V gene (reference sequence) sets CDR1 to LGHDT and CDR2 to YNNKEL. Its CDR3 holds 15 amino acids, cysteine through phenylalanine. Kept here is only the CDR3 DNA, which spans 45 bases and is read in frame from base 1. In the case of this clonotype: Its antigen remains unidentified. An end of the junction differs from the germline gene, which may be a read error.

Stable Graves' hyperthyroidism was defined as no progression to ophthalmopathy during 18 months of follow-up. The hyperthyroidism patients were between 18 and 65 years old and newly diagnosed, with a disease duration of less than 2 months. Patients with uncontrolled infections, other autoimmune diseases, pregnancy or lactation were excluded. Clinical symptoms, serum thyroxine and TRAb, thyroid ultrasound, and orbital computed tomography formed the basis for the diagnoses. Total RNA was extracted using Trizol reagent, and RNA quality was assessed on an Agilent 2100 Bioanalyzer. TCR beta CDR3 regions were amplified from RNA transcripts. The TCR CDR3 was subjected to a first round of RT-PCR using the HTBI primer set and the Qiagen OneStep RT-PCR kit. The libraries were constructed in a second round of multiplex PCR and then size-selected and purified. The libraries were sequenced on an Illumina HiSeq2000 using paired-end 100 bp reads. The original pipeline was this. SOAPnuke was used to process the raw data, with reads discarded if the reads contained adapters or uncalled bases, had a mean Phred below 15, or lacked an exact constant-primer or identifier match. COPE v1.2.5 was used to merge the high-quality paired reads, and each unique nucleotide sequence was defined as a clonotype. Clonotypes were aligned to IMGT TRBV, TRBD and TRBJ reference segments using MiTCR v1.1. Only V-J combinations with frequency above 0.0001, covering 99% to 99.2% of repertoires, were analysed. A TCS score was defined as the ratio between F50 (clonal expansion) and ExV (chaos), using BLOSUM62-based TCRdist between CDR3 peptides within each V-J. Welch's t-statistics and random forest reduced roughly 530 V-J features to around 14, which were used in a naive Bayes classifier (R e1071). The Morisita-Horn index was used to measure how similar the thyroid and blood repertoires were. The public reads were reanalyzed by TCRdb: fastp trimming at Q25, MiXCR alignment, in-frame beta chains only. A single entry per CDR3 protein holds the most common genes and DNA from its merged rows. The V and J calls and clone size come from TCRdb's table, not from the authors' own analysis. The sample has about 610,000 distinct CDR3 sequences on record, approximately 44% of them singletons. The ten largest account for about 7.8% of the sample.

The research as a whole found: Sample size was not statistically predetermined, and investigators were not blinded to group allocation. Most expanded thyroid clonotypes (frequency above 0.001) were also detected in blood, a finding suggesting that blood repertoires may reflect thyroid immune responses. A 13 V-J signature model separated ophthalmopathy from stable hyperthyroidism, with roughly 88% sensitivity and about 81% specificity in cross-validation and 80%/75% in testing. In validation, the model predicted progression to ophthalmopathy a median of roughly 6.2 months before onset, with about 70% sensitivity and nearly 75% specificity.

The chain was built from TRBV3-1 and TRBJ2-7; the D gene is perhaps TRBD1 or TRBD2, as each covers 6 bases. This receptor was obtained from a woman younger than 35 with Graves' hyperthyroidism. Sequenced sample: peripheral blood or thyroid tissue (not recorded which). The DNA sequence follows: TGTGCCAGCAGCCAATCGGGGGCCACCTCCCACGAGCAGTACTTC. Its amino acids are CASSQSGATSHEQYF.